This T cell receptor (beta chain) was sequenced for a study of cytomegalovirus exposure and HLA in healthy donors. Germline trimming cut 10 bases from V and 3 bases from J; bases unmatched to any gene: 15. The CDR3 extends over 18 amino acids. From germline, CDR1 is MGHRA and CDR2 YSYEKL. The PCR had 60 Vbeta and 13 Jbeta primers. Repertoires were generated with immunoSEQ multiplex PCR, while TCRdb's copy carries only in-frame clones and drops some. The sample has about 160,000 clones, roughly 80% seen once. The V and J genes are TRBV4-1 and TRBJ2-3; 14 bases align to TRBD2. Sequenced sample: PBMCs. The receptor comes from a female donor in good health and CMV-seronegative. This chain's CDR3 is CATKGLAGVGERTDTQYF. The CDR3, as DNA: TGCGCCACGAAGGGACTAGCGGGAGTCGGGGAGCGGACAGATACGCAGTATTTT.